This T cell receptor beta chain emerged from a study of cytomegalovirus exposure and HLA in healthy donors. V lost 5 bases and J 8 bases, leaving 10 bases between the germline ends. Germline V lookup: CDR1 SEHNR, CDR2 FQNEAQ (reference sequence). This CDR3 comprises 12 residues. The donors gave bone marrow, and they were healthy. The PCR had 60 Vbeta and 13 Jbeta primers. Using immunoSEQ multiplex PCR, the repertoire was profiled, and TCRdb retains in-frame clones only, with some absent. Of over 150,000 clones in the sample, approximately 85% are singletons; the top ten hold about 10%. The J gene is TRBJ2-1, the V gene TRBV7-9; D is perhaps TRBD2 (5 bases). The receptor was isolated from a man aged 50 or older in good health and CMV-seropositive. The material sequenced was PBMCs. In DNA form, the CDR3 reads TGTGCCAGCAGCCCAACCGGGGATGAGCAGTTCTTC. This translates into CASSPTGDEQFF.